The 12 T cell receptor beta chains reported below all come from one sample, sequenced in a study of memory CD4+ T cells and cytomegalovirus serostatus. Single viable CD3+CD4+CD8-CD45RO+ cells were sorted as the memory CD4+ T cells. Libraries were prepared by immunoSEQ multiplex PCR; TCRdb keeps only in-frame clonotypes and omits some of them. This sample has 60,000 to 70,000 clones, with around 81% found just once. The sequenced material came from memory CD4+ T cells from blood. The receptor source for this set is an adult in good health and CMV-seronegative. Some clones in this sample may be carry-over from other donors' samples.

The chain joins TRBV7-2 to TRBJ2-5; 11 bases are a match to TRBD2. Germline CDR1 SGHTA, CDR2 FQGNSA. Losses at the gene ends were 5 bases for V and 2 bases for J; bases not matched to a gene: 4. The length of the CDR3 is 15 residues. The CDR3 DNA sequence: TGTGCCAGCAGCCCCATAGCGGGGGGGCAAGAGACCCAGTACTTC. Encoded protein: CASSPIAGGQETQYF.

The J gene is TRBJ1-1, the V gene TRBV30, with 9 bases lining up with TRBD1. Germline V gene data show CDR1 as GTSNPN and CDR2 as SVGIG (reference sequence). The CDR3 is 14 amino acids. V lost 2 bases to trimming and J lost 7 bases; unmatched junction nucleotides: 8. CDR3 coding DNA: TGTGCCTGGAGTCGAACCGGGACAGGGCGTGAAGCTTTCTTT. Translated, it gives CAWSRTGTGREAFF.

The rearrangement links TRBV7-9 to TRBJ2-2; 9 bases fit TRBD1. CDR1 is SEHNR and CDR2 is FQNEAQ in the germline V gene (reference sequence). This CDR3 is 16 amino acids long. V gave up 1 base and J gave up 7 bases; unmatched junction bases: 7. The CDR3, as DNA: TGTGCCAGCAGCTTAGGTCGGACAGGGGTGAGCGGGGAGCTGTTTTTT. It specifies CASSLGRTGVSGELFF.

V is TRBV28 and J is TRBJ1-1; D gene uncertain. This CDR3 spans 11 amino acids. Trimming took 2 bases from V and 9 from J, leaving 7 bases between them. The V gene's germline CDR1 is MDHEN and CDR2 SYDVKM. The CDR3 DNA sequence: TGTGCCAGCAGTTTAGGACGGAAAGCTTTCTTT. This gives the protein CASSLGRKAFF.

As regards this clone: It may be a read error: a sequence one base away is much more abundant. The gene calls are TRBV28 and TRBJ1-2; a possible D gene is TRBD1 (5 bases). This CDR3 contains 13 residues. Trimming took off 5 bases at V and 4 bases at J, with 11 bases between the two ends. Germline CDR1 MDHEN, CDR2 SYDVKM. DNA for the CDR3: TGTGCCAGCAGTCCCGGGACGTCCTATGGCTACACCTTC. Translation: CASSPGTSYGYTF.

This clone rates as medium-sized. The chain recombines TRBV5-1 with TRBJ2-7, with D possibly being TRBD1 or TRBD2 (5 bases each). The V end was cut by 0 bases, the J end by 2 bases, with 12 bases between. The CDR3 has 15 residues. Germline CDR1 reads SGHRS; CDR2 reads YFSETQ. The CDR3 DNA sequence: TGCGCCAGCAGCTTGGAGCCGGGGCCAACCTACGAGCAGTACTTC. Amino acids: CASSLEPGPTYEQYF.

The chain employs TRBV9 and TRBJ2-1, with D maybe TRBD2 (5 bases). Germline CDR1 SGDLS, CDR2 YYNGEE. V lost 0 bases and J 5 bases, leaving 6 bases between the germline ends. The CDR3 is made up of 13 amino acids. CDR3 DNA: TGTGCCAGCAGCGTAGGGGGAGACAATGAGCAGTTCTTC. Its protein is CASSVGGDNEQFF.

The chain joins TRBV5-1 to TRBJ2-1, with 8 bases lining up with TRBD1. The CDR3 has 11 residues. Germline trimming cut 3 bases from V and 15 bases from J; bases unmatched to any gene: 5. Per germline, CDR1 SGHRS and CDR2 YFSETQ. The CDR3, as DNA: TGCGCCAGCAGCTCTGGACAGGGTTGGTTCTTC. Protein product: CASSSGQGWFF.

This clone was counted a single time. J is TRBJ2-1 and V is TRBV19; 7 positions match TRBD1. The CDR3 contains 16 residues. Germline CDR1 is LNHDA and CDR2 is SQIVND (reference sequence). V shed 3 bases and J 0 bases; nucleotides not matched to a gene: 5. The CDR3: CASSILTGSSYNEQFF. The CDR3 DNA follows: TGTGCCAGTAGTATCCTGACAGGGAGCTCCTACAATGAGCAGTTCTTC.

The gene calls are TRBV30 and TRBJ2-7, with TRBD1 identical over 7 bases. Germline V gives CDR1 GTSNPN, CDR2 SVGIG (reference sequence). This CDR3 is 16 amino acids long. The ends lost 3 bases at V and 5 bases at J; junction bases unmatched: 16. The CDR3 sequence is CAWSERTGLLSDEQYF. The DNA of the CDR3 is TGTGCCTGGAGCGAAAGGACAGGACTCCTTTCCGACGAGCAGTACTTC.

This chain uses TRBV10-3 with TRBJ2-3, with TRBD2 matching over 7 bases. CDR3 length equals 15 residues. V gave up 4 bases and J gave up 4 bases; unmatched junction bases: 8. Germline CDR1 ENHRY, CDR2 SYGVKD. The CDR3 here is CAISGGLNEADTQYF. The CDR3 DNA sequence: TGTGCCATCAGTGGGGGACTAAATGAGGCAGATACGCAGTATTTT.

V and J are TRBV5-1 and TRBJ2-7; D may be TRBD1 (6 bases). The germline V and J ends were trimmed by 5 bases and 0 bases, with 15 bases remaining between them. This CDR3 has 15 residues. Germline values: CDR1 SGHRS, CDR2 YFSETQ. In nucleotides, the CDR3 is TGCGCCAGCAGAAAGATAAGGGACACCTCCTACGAGCAGTACTTC. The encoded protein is CASRKIRDTSYEQYF.